This record covers a single TCR beta chain. Germline assignment: CDR1 SGHRS and CDR2 YFSETQ. The CDR3 loop spans 17 amino acids. V lost 2 bases, J lost 0 bases, and 4 bases stayed unmatched. The data belong to a study of OX40 agonist ivuxolimab in advanced cancers. With autoimmune disease history or systemic immunosuppression, patients were excluded. The data were produced by immunoSEQ multiplex PCR, yet TCRdb's version contains in-frame clones alone and is incomplete. The repertoire holds 71,000 or so clones, approximately 89% seen once, with roughly 0.77% in the top ten. This TCR was recovered from an adult with an advanced solid tumor such as melanoma, head and neck, liver or kidney cancer. Sequencing used CD4+ or CD8+ T cells sorted from blood, obtained in a trial of the OX40 agonist ivuxolimab. The chain recombines TRBV5-1 with TRBJ2-3, with TRBD2 matching over 12 bases. The CDR3 protein is CASSFSLAGGSTDTQYF. In DNA form, the CDR3 reads TGCGCCAGCAGCTTTTCACTAGCGGGGGGAAGCACAGATACGCAGTATTTT. The full variable domain, with the rest looked up from reference TRBV5-1 and TRBJ2-3, is KAGVTQTPRYLIKTRGQQVTLSCSPISGHRSVSWYQQTPGQGLQFLFEYFSETQRNKGNFPGRFSGRQFSNSRSEMNVSTLELGDSALYLCASSFSLAGGSTDTQYFGPGTRLTVL.